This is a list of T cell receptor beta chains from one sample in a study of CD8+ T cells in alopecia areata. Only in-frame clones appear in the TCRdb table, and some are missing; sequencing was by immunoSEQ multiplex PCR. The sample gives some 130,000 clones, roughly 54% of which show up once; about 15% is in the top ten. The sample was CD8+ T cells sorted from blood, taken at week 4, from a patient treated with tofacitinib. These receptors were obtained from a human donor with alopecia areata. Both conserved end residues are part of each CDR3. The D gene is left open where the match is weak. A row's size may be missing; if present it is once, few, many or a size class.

CDR3 protein: CASSLGFNQPQHF
CDR3 DNA: TGTGCCAGCAGCTTAGGGTTCAATCAGCCCCAGCATTTT
J gene: TRBJ1-5
clone size: NA
V gene: TRBV7-7
D gene: NA

CDR3 protein: CASSERGTYNEQFF
CDR3 DNA: TGTGCCAGCAGTGAACGGGGGACCTACAATGAGCAGTTCTTC
J gene: TRBJ2-1
clone size: NA
V gene: TRBV6-5
D gene: NA

CDR3 protein: CAWSVMAEETQYF
CDR3 DNA: TGTGCCTGGAGTGTAATGGCCGAGGAGACCCAGTACTTC
J gene: TRBJ2-5
clone size: NA
V gene: TRBV30
D gene: NA

CDR3 protein: CSVVLRGAHQETQYF
CDR3 DNA: TGCAGCGTTGTATTGAGGGGGGCACACCAAGAGACCCAGTACTTC
J gene: TRBJ2-5
clone size: NA
V gene: TRBV29-1
D gene: NA

CDR3 protein: CAWSLIGDGYTF
CDR3 DNA: TGTGCCTGGAGTCTGATCGGCGATGGCTACACCTTC
J gene: TRBJ1-2
clone size: NA
V gene: TRBV30
D gene: NA

CDR3 protein: CATSRDTGKNIQYF
CDR3 DNA: TGTGCCACCAGCAGAGATACCGGGAAAAACATTCAGTACTTC
J gene: TRBJ2-4
clone size: NA
V gene: TRBV15
D gene: NA

CDR3 protein: CASSQTQGSHTEAFF
CDR3 DNA: TGCGCCAGCAGCCAGACACAGGGAAGCCACACTGAAGCTTTCTTT
J gene: TRBJ1-1
clone size: NA
V gene: TRBV4-1
D gene: NA

CDR3 protein: CASSDNLGSYEQYF
CDR3 DNA: TGTGCCAGCAGTGATAATCTTGGCTCCTACGAGCAGTACTTC
J gene: TRBJ2-7
clone size: NA
V gene: TRBV2
D gene: NA

CDR3 protein: CASSEDIDYNSPLHF
CDR3 DNA: TGTGCCAGCAGCGAAGACATTGACTATAATTCACCCCTCCACTTT
J gene: TRBJ1-6
clone size: NA
V gene: TRBV9
D gene: NA

CDR3 protein: CASSLGQETFTDTQYF
CDR3 DNA: TGTGCCAGCAGTTTGGGGCAGGAGACTTTCACAGATACGCAGTATTTT
J gene: TRBJ2-3
clone size: NA
V gene: TRBV27
D gene: NA

CDR3 protein: CASSLADGGLYGYTF
CDR3 DNA: TGTGCCAGCAGCTTAGCGGACGGCGGTTTGTATGGCTACACCTTC
J gene: TRBJ1-2
clone size: NA
V gene: TRBV7-9
D gene: NA

CDR3 protein: CASSQDFYTGELFF
CDR3 DNA: TGCGCCAGCAGCCAAGACTTCTACACCGGGGAGCTGTTTTTT
J gene: TRBJ2-2
clone size: NA
V gene: TRBV4-1
D gene: NA

CDR3 protein: CSVGGGEADTQYF
CDR3 DNA: TGCAGCGTTGGTGGCGGGGAGGCAGATACGCAGTATTTT
J gene: TRBJ2-3
clone size: NA
V gene: TRBV29-1
D gene: NA

CDR3 protein: CASSRDLESPLHF
CDR3 DNA: TGTGCCAGTAGTCGAGACTTGGAATCACCCCTCCACTTT
J gene: TRBJ1-6
clone size: NA
V gene: TRBV19
D gene: NA

CDR3 protein: CASSLGTTYEQYF
CDR3 DNA: TGTGCCAGCAGCCTCGGGACTACCTACGAGCAGTACTTC
J gene: TRBJ2-7
clone size: NA
V gene: TRBV14
D gene: TRBD2

CDR3 protein: CATSDRLLSYEQYF
CDR3 DNA: TGTGCCACCTCGGACAGGTTGTTATCCTACGAGCAGTACTTC
J gene: TRBJ2-7
clone size: NA
V gene: TRBV27
D gene: TRBD1

CDR3 protein: CSVWREETQYF
CDR3 DNA: TGCAGCGTCTGGAGGGAGGAGACCCAGTACTTC
J gene: TRBJ2-5
clone size: few
V gene: TRBV29-1
D gene: NA

CDR3 protein: CAWGNEQGPNYGYTF
CDR3 DNA: TGTGCCTGGGGTAACGAACAGGGACCTAACTATGGCTACACCTTC
J gene: TRBJ1-2
clone size: few
V gene: TRBV30
D gene: NA

CDR3 protein: CASSLVGEETQYF
CDR3 DNA: TGTGCCAGCAGCTTGGTGGGGGAAGAGACCCAGTACTTC
J gene: TRBJ2-5
clone size: NA
V gene: TRBV7-3
D gene: NA

CDR3 protein: CAWTPPGGRTGELFF
CDR3 DNA: TGTGCCTGGACCCCTCCAGGGGGGCGCACCGGGGAGCTGTTTTTT
J gene: TRBJ2-2
clone size: NA
V gene: TRBV30
D gene: NA